This T cell receptor beta chain came from a study of T cell responses to AZD1222 COVID-19 vaccine. The J segment lost 0 bases and the V segment lost 2 bases, leaving 8 bases of the junction unmatched. CDR1 and CDR2 (germline): MNHNS, SASEGT. This CDR3 is built from 18 residues. Using immunoSEQ multiplex PCR, the repertoire was profiled, and TCRdb retains in-frame clones only, with some absent. The data contain fewer than 90,000 clones, about 88% of them singletons. The source was peripheral blood, collected on day 0 of AZD1222 vaccination. The source is an adult in good health. The rearrangement uses TRBV6-1 and TRBJ2-2; 8 bases are shared with TRBD2. CDR3 DNA: TGTGCCAGCAGTGAAATTGTACTAGCGGCCGCGAACACCGGGGAGCTGTTTTTT. It is translated as CASSEIVLAAANTGELFF.